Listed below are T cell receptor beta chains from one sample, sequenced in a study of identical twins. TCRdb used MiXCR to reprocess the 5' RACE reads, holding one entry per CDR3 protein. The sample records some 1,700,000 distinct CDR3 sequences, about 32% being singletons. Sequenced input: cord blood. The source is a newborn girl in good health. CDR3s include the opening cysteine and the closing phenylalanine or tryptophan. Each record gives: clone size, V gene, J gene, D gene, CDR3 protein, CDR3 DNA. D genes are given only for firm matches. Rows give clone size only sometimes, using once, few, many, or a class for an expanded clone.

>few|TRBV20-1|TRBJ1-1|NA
CSAGGGMNTEAFF
TGCAGTGCCGGAGGGGGAATGAACACTGAAGCTTTCTTT
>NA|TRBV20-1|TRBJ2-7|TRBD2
CSVSTSQGPYEQYF
TGCAGTGTCTCGACTAGCCAAGGGCCTTACGAGCAGTACTTC
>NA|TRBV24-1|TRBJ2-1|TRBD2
CATSPLAGLSYNEQFF
TGTGCCACCAGTCCCCTAGCGGGTTTATCCTACAATGAGCAGTTCTTC
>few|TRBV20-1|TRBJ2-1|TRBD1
CSARVRKGANEQFF
TGCAGTGCTAGAGTAAGGAAGGGGGCCAATGAGCAGTTCTTC
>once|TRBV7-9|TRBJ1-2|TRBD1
CASSSLKDREYGYTF
TGTGCCAGCAGTTCCCTTAAGGACAGGGAATATGGCTACACCTTC
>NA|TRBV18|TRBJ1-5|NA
CASSPSLRDQPQHF
TGTGCCAGCTCACCATCTCTCCGCGATCAGCCCCAGCATTTT
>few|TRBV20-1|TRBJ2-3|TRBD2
CSAEGLAEGGTQYF
TGCAGTGCTGAGGGACTAGCGGAGGGGGGTACGCAGTATTTT
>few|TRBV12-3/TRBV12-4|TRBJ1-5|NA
CASSFKGTLSNQPQHF
TGTGCCAGCAGTTTTAAGGGGACCCTTAGCAATCAGCCCCAGCATTTT
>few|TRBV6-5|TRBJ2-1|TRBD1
CASSNRQGSYNEQFF
TGTGCCAGCAGTAACCGACAGGGGTCTTACAATGAGCAGTTCTTC
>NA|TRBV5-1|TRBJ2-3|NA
CASSFNWQGMTDTQYF
TGCGCCAGCAGCTTCAATTGGCAGGGCATGACAGATACGCAGTATTTT
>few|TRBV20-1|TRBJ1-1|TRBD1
CSARAPDRGGTEAFF
TGCAGTGCTAGAGCCCCGGACAGGGGCGGAACTGAAGCTTTCTTT
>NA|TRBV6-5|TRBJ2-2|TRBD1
CASSYSLGTANTGELFF
TGTGCCAGCAGTTACTCGTTAGGGACAGCGAACACCGGGGAGCTGTTTTTT
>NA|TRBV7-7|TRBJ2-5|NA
CAVYTQETQYF
TGTGCCGTTTACACCCAAGAGACCCAGTACTTC
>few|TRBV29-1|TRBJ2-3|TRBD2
CSVEAPGLAGGRHTQYF
TGCAGCGTTGAAGCACCGGGACTAGCGGGGGGGAGGCATACGCAGTATTTT
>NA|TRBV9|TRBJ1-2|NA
CASSVEDRSRYGYTF
TGTGCCAGCAGCGTAGAAGACAGGTCCCGCTATGGCTACACCTTC
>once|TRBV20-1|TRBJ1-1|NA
CSARAPGRGNAEAFF
TGCAGTGCTAGAGCTCCGGGGAGGGGTAACGCTGAAGCTTTCTTT
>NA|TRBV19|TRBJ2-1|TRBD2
CACGGAYNEQFF
TGTGCATGTGGGGGGGCCTACAATGAGCAGTTCTTC
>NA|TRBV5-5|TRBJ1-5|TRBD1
CASSFGQGDQPQHF
TGTGCCAGCAGCTTCGGACAGGGTGATCAGCCCCAGCATTTT
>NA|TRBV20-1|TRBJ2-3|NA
CSAQQGTDTQYF
TGCAGTGCTCAACAGGGCACAGATACGCAGTATTTT
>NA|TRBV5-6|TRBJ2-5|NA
CASSSSGFAFQETQYF
TGTGCCAGCAGCTCCTCCGGTTTTGCGTTCCAAGAGACCCAGTACTTC
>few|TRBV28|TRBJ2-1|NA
CASKGGAYNEQFF
TGTGCCAGCAAAGGCGGTGCCTACAATGAGCAGTTCTTC
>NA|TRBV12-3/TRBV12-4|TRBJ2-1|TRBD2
CASTDPGRGYNEQFF
TGTGCCAGCACCGATCCAGGGAGGGGTTACAATGAGCAGTTCTTC
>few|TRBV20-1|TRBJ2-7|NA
CSARWPSLEQYF
TGCAGTGCTAGGTGGCCAAGTCTCGAGCAGTACTTC
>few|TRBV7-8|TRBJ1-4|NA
CASSLAYAGEKLFF
TGTGCCAGCAGCTTAGCGTATGCGGGGGAAAAACTGTTTTTT
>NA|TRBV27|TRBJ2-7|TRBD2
CASSPPGGFYEQYF
TGTGCCAGCAGTCCCCCGGGAGGGTTCTACGAGCAGTACTTC
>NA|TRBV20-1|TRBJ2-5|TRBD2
CSASRASGRKETQYF
TGCAGTGCTAGTAGGGCTAGCGGGAGGAAAGAGACCCAGTACTTC
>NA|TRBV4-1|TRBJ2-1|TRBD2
CASSQVLAGVPYNEQFF
TGCGCCAGCAGCCAAGTGCTAGCGGGAGTGCCCTACAATGAGCAGTTCTTC
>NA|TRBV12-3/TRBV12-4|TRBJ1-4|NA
CASSWAVWEKLFF
TGTGCCAGCAGTTGGGCAGTCTGGGAAAAACTGTTTTTT
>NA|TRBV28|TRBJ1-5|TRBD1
CASYLIHRGGTSNQPQHF
TGTGCCAGCTATCTCATCCACAGGGGAGGAACTAGCAATCAGCCCCAGCATTTT
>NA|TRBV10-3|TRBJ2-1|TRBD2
CAISGWTSIFDEQFF
TGTGCCATCAGTGGGTGGACTAGCATTTTCGATGAGCAGTTCTTC
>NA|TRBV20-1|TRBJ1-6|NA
CSASRGHPNSPLHF
TGCAGTGCTAGCCGGGGGCACCCGAATTCACCCCTCCACTTT
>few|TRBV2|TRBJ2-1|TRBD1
CASSEALGQGQLNEQFF
TGTGCCAGCAGTGAAGCCTTAGGACAGGGTCAGTTAAATGAGCAGTTCTTC
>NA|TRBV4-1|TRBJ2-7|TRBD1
CASSQGERDRGKGQYF
TGCGCCAGCAGCCAAGGGGAAAGGGACAGAGGTAAAGGGCAGTACTTC
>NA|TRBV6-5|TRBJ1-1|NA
CASSYYRKGTEAFF
TGTGCCAGCAGTTACTATCGGAAGGGGACTGAAGCTTTCTTT
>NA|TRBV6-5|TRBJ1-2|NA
CASSYSERRGDGYTF
TGTGCCAGCAGTTACTCAGAGCGACGGGGGGATGGCTACACCTTC
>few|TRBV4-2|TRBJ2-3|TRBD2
CASSQGLAGLSSTDTQYF
TGTGCCAGCAGCCAAGGACTAGCGGGGCTCTCTAGCACAGATACGCAGTATTTT
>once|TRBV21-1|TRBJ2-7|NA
CASSKPCRQGVYEQYF
TGTGCCAGCAGCAAACCCTGCCGACAGGGCGTCTACGAGCAGTACTTC
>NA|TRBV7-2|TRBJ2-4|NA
CASSRTFPIAKNIQYF
TGTGCCAGCAGCCGGACCTTCCCTATAGCCAAAAACATTCAGTACTTC
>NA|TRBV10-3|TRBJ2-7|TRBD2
CASSVGAGAYEQYF
TGTGCCAGCAGTGTAGGAGCGGGAGCCTACGAGCAGTACTTC
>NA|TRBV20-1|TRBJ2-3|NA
CSASDGTPSTDTQYF
TGCAGTGCTAGTGACGGTACTCCTAGCACAGATACGCAGTATTTT
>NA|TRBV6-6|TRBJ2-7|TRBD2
CASSSLLAGVLYEQYF
TGTGCCAGCAGTTCGTTACTAGCGGGAGTTCTCTACGAGCAGTACTTC
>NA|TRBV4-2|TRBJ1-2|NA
CASSQEEGRATYGYTF
TGTGCCAGCAGCCAAGAAGAGGGCAGGGCCACCTATGGCTACACCTTC
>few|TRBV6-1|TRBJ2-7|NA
CASSGPLVSGAYEQYF
TGTGCCAGCAGTGGTCCCCTGGTTAGCGGAGCCTACGAGCAGTACTTC
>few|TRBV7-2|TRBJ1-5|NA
CASSLTSVQPQHF
TGTGCCAGCAGCCTGACGTCGGTTCAGCCCCAGCATTTT